Here is one T cell receptor beta chain with its context. The antigen remains unidentified. The source of the sample is a study of cytomegalovirus exposure and HLA in healthy donors. Points from the study as a whole: The study found most TCR sequences rare, yet found some public TCRs in many donors. 87-base-pair reads could not separate some V segments, including TRBV6-2 and TRBV6-3. Presence/absence analyses rested on an assumption that sequencing depth was roughly uniform across donors.

Those who donated were healthy bone marrow donors. The CDR3 has 15 amino acids. CDR1 is SGHTA, CDR2 FQGNSA, per germline. With V trimmed by 2 bases and J by 1 base, 4 bases remained unmatched. Primers included in the PCR were 60 Vbeta and 13 Jbeta primers. Sequencing was performed with immunoSEQ multiplex PCR; in TCRdb, only in-frame clones are kept and a portion is missing. Among some 110,000 clones, 82% were seen once, and the ten largest hold 1.6%. The gene calls are TRBV7-2 and TRBJ1-2, with 7 bases matching TRBD1. This receptor was taken from a man between 45 and 60 years old in good health and CMV-seronegative. Sequencing was done on a sample of PBMCs. The CDR3: CASSLQGGGNYGYTF. CDR3 DNA sequence: TGTGCCAGCAGCTTACAGGGGGGTGGTAACTATGGCTACACCTTC.